These T cell receptor beta chains were read from a single sample in a study of PD-1 blockade in classical Hodgkin lymphoma. Assay used: immunoSEQ multiplex PCR; TCRdb lists only in-frame clones, some missing. The table records 100,000 or so clones, roughly 91% of them present only once. Sequences were derived from peripheral blood mononuclear cells (PBMCs), sampled before the second cycle of nivolumab. These receptors all come from a human donor with classical Hodgkin lymphoma. CDR3s include the opening cysteine and the closing phenylalanine or tryptophan. The D gene is left open where the match is weak. Clone sizes are given selectively: once, few, many, or a class where the clone is expanded.

j_gene	d_gene	v_gene	abundance	CDR3nt	CDR3aa
TRBJ1-1	-	TRBV5-1	-	TGCGCCAGCAGTCTGACAGGGAACACTGAAGCTTTCTTT	CASSLTGNTEAFF
TRBJ1-1	-	TRBV6-1	-	TGTGCCAGCAGTGCCCTCGTTGGCACTGAAGCTTTCTTT	CASSALVGTEAFF
TRBJ1-2	-	TRBV6-5	once	TGTGCCAGCAGTTACTCGCCAGGGGACTATGGCTACACCTTC	CASSYSPGDYGYTF
TRBJ1-6	TRBD1	TRBV27	-	TGTGCCAGCAGTAGACGGGGACAGAACTATAATTCACCCCTCCACTTT	CASSRRGQNYNSPLHF
TRBJ1-2	-	TRBV30	-	TGTGCCTGGAGTCCCGGGGGGGGCTACACCTTC	CAWSPGGGYTF
TRBJ2-7	TRBD2	TRBV5-6	few	TGTGCCAGCAGCTTGGCGGCTAGCGGGGGAACCTACGAGCAGTACTTC	CASSLAASGGTYEQYF
TRBJ2-3	TRBD2	TRBV7-2	-	TGTGCCAGCAACCTCCTTAGCGGGGGGGCAACTAGCACAGATACGCAGTATTTT	CASNLLSGGATSTDTQYF
TRBJ1-2	TRBD1	TRBV7-9	-	TGTGCCAGCAGCTTCGGCTTTCCTTCCCAGGGGGGGAACTATGGCTACACCTTC	CASSFGFPSQGGNYGYTF
TRBJ1-2	-	TRBV5-5	-	TGTGCCAGCAGCTCCGGAGGGCAATCGGCCGGGGGCTACACCTTC	CASSSGGQSAGGYTF
TRBJ2-7	TRBD1	TRBV7-6	-	TGTGCCAGCAGCCTATCCGGGACAGGGTACTCCTACGAGCAGTACTTC	CASSLSGTGYSYEQYF
TRBJ2-5	TRBD1	TRBV7-7	once	TGTGCCAGCAGCCCTCGAACAGGGGGAGAGACCCAGTACTTC	CASSPRTGGETQYF
TRBJ2-3	TRBD2	TRBV9	-	TGTGCCAGCAGCCCCCGAGCGGGGGGCCACACAGATACGCAGTATTTT	CASSPRAGGHTDTQYF
TRBJ1-1	-	TRBV29-1	once	TGCAGCGCTGGACCCCACGGGACGGGCACTGAAGCTTTCTTT	CSAGPHGTGTEAFF
TRBJ1-2	TRBD1	TRBV30	-	TGTGCCTGGAGTTCAATTACCCCGGGACAGGACAAGATCTGGGTCTATGGCTACACCTTC	CAWSSITPGQDKIWVYGYTF
TRBJ1-1	-	TRBV28	-	TGTGCCAGCAGCTCCCCACCGAACACTGAAGCTTTCTTT	CASSSPPNTEAFF
TRBJ1-3	-	TRBV9	-	TGTGCCAGCAGCGTAGGGACAGAAGGAAACACCATATATTTT	CASSVGTEGNTIYF
TRBJ2-6	-	TRBV5-1	-	TGCGCCAGCAGCTACCAGGGGGGACAGTCTGGGGCCAACGTCCTGACTTTC	CASSYQGGQSGANVLTF